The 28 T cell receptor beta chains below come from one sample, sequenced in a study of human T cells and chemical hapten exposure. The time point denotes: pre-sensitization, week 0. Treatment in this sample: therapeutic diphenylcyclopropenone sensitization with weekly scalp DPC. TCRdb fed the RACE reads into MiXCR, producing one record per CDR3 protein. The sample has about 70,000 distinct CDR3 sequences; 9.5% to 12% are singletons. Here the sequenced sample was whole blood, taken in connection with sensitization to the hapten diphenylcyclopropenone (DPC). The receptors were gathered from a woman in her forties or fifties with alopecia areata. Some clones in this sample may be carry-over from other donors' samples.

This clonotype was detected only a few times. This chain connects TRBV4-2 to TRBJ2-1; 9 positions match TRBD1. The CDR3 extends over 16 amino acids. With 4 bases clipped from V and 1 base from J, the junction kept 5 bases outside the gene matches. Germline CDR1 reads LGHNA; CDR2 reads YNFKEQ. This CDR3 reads CASSPDGTGSYNEQFF. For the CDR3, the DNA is TGTGCCAGCAGCCCCGACGGGACAGGGTCCTACAATGAGCAGTTCTTC.

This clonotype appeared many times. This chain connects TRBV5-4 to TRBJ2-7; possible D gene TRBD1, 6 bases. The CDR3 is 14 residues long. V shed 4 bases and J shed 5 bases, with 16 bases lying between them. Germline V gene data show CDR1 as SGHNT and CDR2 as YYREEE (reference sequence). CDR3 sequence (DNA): TGTGCCAGCAGCAATGGGATAGGACAGAACGAGCAGTACTTC. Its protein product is CASSNGIGQNEQYF. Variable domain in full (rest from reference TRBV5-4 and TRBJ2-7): ETGVTQSPTHLIKTRGQQVTLRCSSQSGHNTVSWYQQALGQGPQFIFQYYREEENGRGNFPPRFSGLQFPNYSSELNVNALELDDSALYLCASSNGIGQNEQYFGPGTRLTVT.

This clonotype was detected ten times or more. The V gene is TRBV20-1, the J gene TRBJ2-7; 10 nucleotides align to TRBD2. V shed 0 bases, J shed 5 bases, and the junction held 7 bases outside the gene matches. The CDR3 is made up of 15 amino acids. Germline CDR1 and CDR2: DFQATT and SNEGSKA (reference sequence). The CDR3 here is CSARDRSGRIHEQYF. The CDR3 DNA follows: TGCAGTGCTAGAGATCGTAGCGGGAGGATCCACGAGCAGTACTTC.

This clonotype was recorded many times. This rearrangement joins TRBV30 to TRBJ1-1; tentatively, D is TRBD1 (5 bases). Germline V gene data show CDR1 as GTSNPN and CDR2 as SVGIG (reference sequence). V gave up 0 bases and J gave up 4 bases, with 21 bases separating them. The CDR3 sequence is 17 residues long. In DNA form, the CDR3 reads TGTGCCTGGAGTGTCAAGTGGGATTGGGCGGACACCACTGAAGCTTTCTTT. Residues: CAWSVKWDWADTTEAFF.

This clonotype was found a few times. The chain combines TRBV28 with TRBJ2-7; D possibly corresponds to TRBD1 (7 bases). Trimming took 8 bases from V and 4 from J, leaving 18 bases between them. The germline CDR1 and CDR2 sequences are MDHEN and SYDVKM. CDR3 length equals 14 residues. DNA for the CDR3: TGTGCCAGCGGAATAGGCAGGGGGAGGTACGAGCAGTACTTC. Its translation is CASGIGRGRYEQYF.

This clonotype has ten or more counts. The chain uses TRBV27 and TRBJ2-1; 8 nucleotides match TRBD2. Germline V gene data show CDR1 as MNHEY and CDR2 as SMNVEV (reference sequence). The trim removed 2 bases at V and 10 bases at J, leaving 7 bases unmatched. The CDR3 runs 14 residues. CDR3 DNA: TGTGCCAGCAGTTTAAACGGGGGGGCTGTCGAGCAGTTCTTC. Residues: CASSLNGGAVEQFF.

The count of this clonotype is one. CDR3 residues: CASSYKNTEAFF. CDR3 nucleotides: TGTGCCAGCAGCTACAAGAACACTGAAGCTTTCTTT. This chain links TRBV11-3 with TRBJ1-1; D not certain. The CDR3 covers 12 residues. V was shortened by 4 bases and J by 1 base, with 4 bases between the two germline ends. Germline CDR1 is SGHNT and CDR2 is YENEEA.

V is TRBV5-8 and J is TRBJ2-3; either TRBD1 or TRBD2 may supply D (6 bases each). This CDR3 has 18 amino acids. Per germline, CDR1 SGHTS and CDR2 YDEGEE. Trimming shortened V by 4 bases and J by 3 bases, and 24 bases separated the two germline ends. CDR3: CASSLATGPLLATDTQYF. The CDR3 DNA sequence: TGTGCCAGCAGCCTAGCGACAGGCCCCCTTTTAGCAACAGATACGCAGTATTTT.

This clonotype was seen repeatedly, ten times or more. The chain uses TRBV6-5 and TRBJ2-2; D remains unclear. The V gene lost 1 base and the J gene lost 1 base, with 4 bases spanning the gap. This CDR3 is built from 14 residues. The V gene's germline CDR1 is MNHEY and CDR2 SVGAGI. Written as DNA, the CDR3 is TGTGCCAGCAGTTACTTCAGGAACACCGGGGAGCTGTTTTTT. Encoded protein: CASSYFRNTGELFF.

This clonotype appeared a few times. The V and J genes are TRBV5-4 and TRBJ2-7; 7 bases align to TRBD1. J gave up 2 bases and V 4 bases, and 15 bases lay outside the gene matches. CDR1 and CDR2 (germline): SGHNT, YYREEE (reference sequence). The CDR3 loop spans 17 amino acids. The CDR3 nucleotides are TGTGCCAGCAGCCCTCAAGGGACAGCTCCTCTCACCTACGAGCAGTACTTC. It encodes CASSPQGTAPLTYEQYF. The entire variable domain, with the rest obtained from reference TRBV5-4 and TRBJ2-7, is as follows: ETGVTQSPTHLIKTRGQQVTLRCSSQSGHNTVSWYQQALGQGPQFIFQYYREEENGRGNFPPRFSGLQFPNYSSELNVNALELDDSALYLCASSPQGTAPLTYEQYFGPGTRLTVT.

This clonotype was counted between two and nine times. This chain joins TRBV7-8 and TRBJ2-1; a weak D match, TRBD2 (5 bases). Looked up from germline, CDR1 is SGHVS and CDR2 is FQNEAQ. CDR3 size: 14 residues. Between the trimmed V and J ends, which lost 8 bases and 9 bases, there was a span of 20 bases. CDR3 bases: TGTGCCAGCGTTGGATGGGAGCTTCCCCCTGAGCAGTTCTTC. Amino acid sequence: CASVGWELPPEQFF.

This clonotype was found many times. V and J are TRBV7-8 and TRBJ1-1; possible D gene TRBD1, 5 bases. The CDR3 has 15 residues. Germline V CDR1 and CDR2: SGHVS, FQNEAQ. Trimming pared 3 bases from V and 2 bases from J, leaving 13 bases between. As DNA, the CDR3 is TGTGCCAGCAGCTTTGGCGGACACCGAAACACTGAAGCTTTCTTT. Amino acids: CASSFGGHRNTEAFF.

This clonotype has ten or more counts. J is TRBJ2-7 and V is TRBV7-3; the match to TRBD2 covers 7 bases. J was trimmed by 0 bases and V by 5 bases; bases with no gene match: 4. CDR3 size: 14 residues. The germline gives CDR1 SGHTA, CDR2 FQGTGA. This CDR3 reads CASSPRGVSYEQYF. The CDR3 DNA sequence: TGTGCCAGCAGCCCCCGGGGGGTCTCCTACGAGCAGTACTTC.

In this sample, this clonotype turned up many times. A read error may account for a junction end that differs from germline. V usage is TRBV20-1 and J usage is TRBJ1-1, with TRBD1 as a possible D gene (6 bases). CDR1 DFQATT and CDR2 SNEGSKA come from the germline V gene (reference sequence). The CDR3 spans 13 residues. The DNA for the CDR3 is TGCAGTGCTAGCCCTACAGGGACACTGAAGGGGGACTTT. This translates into CSASPTGTLKGDF.

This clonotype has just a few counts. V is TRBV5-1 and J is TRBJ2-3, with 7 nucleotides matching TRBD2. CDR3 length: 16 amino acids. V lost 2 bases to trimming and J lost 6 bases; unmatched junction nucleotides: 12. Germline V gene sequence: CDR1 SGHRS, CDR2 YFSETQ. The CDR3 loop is CASSFGGTTFRDTQYF. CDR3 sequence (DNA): TGCGCCAGCAGCTTCGGAGGGACTACCTTTCGGGATACGCAGTATTTT.

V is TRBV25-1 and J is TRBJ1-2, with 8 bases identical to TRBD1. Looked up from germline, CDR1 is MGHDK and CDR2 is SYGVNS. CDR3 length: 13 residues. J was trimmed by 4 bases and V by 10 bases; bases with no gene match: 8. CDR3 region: CATHGQGFYGYTF. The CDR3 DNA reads TGTGCCACACATGGACAGGGTTTCTATGGCTACACCTTC.

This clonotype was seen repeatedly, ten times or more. The CDR3 DNA reads as TGTGCCTGGAGTGTAGGAGCCGGAGAGACCCAGTACTTC. Protein sequence: CAWSVGAGETQYF. This chain connects TRBV30 to TRBJ2-5, with unresolved D. Germline values: CDR1 GTSNPN, CDR2 SVGIG (reference sequence). The CDR3 totals 13 residues. V was cut by 0 bases and J by 4 bases, with 9 bases left in between.

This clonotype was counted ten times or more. The CDR3 bases are TGTGCCAGCAGCTTAGAATGGGCGGGAAACACCATATATTTT. This gives the protein CASSLEWAGNTIYF. J is TRBJ1-3 and V is TRBV7-2, with D hard to call. CDR1 is SGHTA and CDR2 is FQGNSA in the germline V gene. Trimming removed 1 base from V and 4 bases from J, with 8 bases in between. The length of the CDR3 is 14 residues.

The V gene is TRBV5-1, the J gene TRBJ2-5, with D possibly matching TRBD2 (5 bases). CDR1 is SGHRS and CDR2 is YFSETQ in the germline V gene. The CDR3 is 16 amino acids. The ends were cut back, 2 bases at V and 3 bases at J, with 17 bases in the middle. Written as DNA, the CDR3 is TGCGCCAGCAGCTTTCCCCCGTCCGGGAACAAAGAGACCCAGTACTTC. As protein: CASSFPPSGNKETQYF.

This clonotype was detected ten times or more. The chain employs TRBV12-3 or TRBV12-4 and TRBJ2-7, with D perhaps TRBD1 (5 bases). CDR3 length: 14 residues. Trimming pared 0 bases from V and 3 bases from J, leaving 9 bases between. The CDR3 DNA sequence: TGTGCCAGCAGTTTAGCTCAGGGAAGCTACGAGCAGTACTTC. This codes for CASSLAQGSYEQYF.

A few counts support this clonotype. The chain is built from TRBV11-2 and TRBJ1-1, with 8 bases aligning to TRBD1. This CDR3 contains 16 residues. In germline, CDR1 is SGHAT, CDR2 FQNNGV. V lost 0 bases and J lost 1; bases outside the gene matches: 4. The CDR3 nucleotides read TGTGCCAGCAGCTTAGATCTTGGACAGGGGAACACTGAAGCTTTCTTT. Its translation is CASSLDLGQGNTEAFF.

The CDR3 nucleotides are TGTGCCAGCAGTGTAGACAGGGGATTTCGGTATGGCTACACCTTC. It translates to CASSVDRGFRYGYTF. This chain links TRBV2 with TRBJ1-2; 8 positions agree with TRBD1. The CDR3 loop spans 15 amino acids. V trimming: 4 bases; J trimming: 5 bases; junction bases outside the gene matches: 9. Germline CDR1 and CDR2: SNHLY and FYNNEI.

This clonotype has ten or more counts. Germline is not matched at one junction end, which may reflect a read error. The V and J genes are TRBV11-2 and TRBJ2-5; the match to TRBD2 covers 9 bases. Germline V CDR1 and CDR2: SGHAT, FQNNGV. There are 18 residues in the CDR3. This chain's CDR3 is CASTGVAGDLGNHETQYF. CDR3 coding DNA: TGTGCCAGCACTGGGGTAGCGGGGGACCTTGGTAACCACGAGACCCAGTACTTC.

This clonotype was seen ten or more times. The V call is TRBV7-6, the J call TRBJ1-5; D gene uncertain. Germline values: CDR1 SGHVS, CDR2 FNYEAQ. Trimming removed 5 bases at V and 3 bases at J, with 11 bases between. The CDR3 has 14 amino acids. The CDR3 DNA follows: TGTGCCAGCAGCCCCCCTGACAACAATCAGCCCCAGCATTTT. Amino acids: CASSPPDNNQPQHF.

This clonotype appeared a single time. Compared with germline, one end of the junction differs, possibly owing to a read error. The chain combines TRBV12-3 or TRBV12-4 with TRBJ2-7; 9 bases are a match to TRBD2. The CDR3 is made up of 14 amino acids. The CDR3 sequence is CASSSLAGSYEQHF. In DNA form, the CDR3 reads TGTGCTAGCAGTTCGCTAGCGGGATCCTACGAGCAGCACTTC.

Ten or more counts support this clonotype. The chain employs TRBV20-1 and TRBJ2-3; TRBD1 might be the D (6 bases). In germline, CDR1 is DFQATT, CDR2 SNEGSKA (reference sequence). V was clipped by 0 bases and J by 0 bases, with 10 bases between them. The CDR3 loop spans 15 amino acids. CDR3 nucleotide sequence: TGCAGTGCTAGAGACCTAGACAGGAGCACAGATACGCAGTATTTT. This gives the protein CSARDLDRSTDTQYF.

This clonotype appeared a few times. The chain's CDR3 is CASSVVRGSEETQYF. In nucleotides, the CDR3 is TGTGCCAGCAGCGTCGTAAGGGGGTCGGAAGAGACCCAGTACTTC. V and J are TRBV7-2 and TRBJ2-5; TRBD1 is a possible D gene (6 bases). Germline lookup yields CDR1 SGHTA and CDR2 FQGNSA. V was clipped by 5 bases and J by 3 bases, with 16 bases between them. The CDR3 totals 15 residues.

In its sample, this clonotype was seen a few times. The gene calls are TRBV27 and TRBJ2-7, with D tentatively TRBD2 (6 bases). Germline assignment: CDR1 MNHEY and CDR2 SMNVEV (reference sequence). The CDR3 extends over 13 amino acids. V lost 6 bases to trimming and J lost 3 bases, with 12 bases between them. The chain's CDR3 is CASRVSGVYEQYF. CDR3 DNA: TGTGCCAGCAGGGTTAGCGGAGTCTACGAGCAGTACTTC.